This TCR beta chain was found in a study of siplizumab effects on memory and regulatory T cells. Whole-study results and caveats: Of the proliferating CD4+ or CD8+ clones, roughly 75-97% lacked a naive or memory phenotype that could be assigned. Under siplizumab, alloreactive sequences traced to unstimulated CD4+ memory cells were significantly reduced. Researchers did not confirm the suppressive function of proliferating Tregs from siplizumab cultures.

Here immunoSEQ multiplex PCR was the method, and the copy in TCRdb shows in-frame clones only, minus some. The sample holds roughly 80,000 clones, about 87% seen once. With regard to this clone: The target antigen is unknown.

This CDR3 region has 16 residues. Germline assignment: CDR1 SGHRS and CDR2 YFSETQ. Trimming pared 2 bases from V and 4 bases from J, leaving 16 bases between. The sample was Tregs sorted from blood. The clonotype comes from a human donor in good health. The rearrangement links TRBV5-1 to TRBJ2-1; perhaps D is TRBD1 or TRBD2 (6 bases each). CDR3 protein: CASSLPGAGRYNEQFF. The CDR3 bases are TGCGCCAGCAGCTTACCAGGGGCTGGGAGGTACAATGAGCAGTTCTTC.